The present TCR beta chain was sequenced within a study of cytomegalovirus exposure and HLA in healthy donors. A single count supports this clone. The antigen remains unidentified. Study-wide findings and caveats: The authors assumed roughly uniform sequencing depth across donors for presence/absence analyses. Clonal expansion, a later analysis showed, was greater in HLA-associated TCR beta chains than in equally common others.

The PCR was carried out with 60 Vbeta primers and 13 Jbeta primers. Method: immunoSEQ multiplex PCR; TCRdb's copy keeps in-frame clones and lacks some. The sample records some 130,000 clones, 75% to 90% being singletons. The germline V gene encodes CDR1 PRHDT and CDR2 FYEKMQ (reference sequence). This CDR3 comprises 16 residues. The V gene lost 5 bases and the J gene lost 4 bases, with 17 bases spanning the gap. What was sequenced was PBMCs. This receptor was taken from a woman aged 25-40 years in good health and CMV-seropositive. V usage is TRBV13 and J usage is TRBJ2-2; possible D gene TRBD2, 6 bases. The CDR3 sequence is CASSKMAGGGTGELFF. CDR3 nucleotides: TGTGCCAGCAGCAAAATGGCCGGGGGAGGCACCGGGGAGCTGTTTTTT.